The 30 T cell receptor beta chains in this list originate from one sample, sequenced in a study of PD-1 blockade in classical Hodgkin lymphoma (TCRdb year 2020). The time point label for this specimen denotes: cycle 2 day 1 (C2D1) of nivolumab. Every trial patient had relapsed following autologous stem cell transplantation, and prior brentuximab vedotin exposure was what differed among cohorts A, B and C. Library construction relied on the immunoSEQ multiplex PCR assay. TCRdb limited this immuneACCESS table to in-frame rearrangements with V and J called. A share of clones is missing; checked studies link under half to unresolved V genes, and the rest is unexplained. The sample table lists about 30,000 clones, approximately 72% of them with a count of one. 30% to 45% of the sample lies in the top ten. The sample consisted of peripheral blood mononuclear cells (PBMCs), taken before the second cycle of nivolumab. Receptors originate from a human donor with classical Hodgkin lymphoma.

The CDR3 is CAISAGDGGNQPQHF. DNA for the CDR3: TGTGCCATCAGTGCAGGGGATGGGGGCAATCAGCCCCAGCATTTT. J is TRBJ1-5 and V is TRBV10-3; possibly TRBD1 for D (6 bases). The germline V and J ends were trimmed by 4 bases and 2 bases, with 12 bases remaining between them. There are 15 residues in the CDR3. Germline assignment: CDR1 ENHRY and CDR2 SYGVKD.

The chain couples TRBV19 to TRBJ2-6, with D perhaps TRBD2 (5 bases). Trimming removed 3 bases from V and 2 bases from J, with 20 bases in between. This CDR3 region has 19 residues. Germline V CDR1 and CDR2: LNHDA, SQIVND (reference sequence). The CDR3 loop reads CASSIGSGVTLPGANVLTF. As DNA, the CDR3 is TGTGCCAGTAGTATCGGGTCCGGGGTAACGTTGCCTGGGGCCAACGTCCTGACTTTC.

The count of this clone is one. The J gene is TRBJ1-4, the V gene TRBV19, with 7 nucleotides matching TRBD1. V gave up 3 bases and J gave up 6 bases; unmatched junction bases: 7. This CDR3 is 15 amino acids long. Germline CDR1 LNHDA, CDR2 SQIVND (reference sequence). This CDR3 reads CASSIGGQSYEKLFF. DNA of the CDR3: TGTGCCAGTAGTATCGGGGGACAGTCCTATGAAAAACTGTTTTTT.

This rearrangement joins TRBV2 to TRBJ2-1; maybe TRBD1 (5 bases). This CDR3 spans 14 amino acids. The germline gives CDR1 SNHLY, CDR2 FYNNEI. V lost 10 bases to trimming and J lost 5 bases, with 18 bases between them. In nucleotides, the CDR3 is TGTGCCACAATAGACAGCACGCTTCACAATGAGCAGTTCTTC. This sequence encodes CATIDSTLHNEQFF.

The chain employs TRBV7-8 and TRBJ1-2, with unresolved D. Germline V lookup: CDR1 SGHVS, CDR2 FQNEAQ. Trimming took 1 base from V and 7 from J, leaving 13 bases between them. The CDR3 spans 14 residues. In DNA, the CDR3 is TGTGCCAGCAGCTTAGGGGGAGGAGGTGGTGGCTACACCTTC. Its protein product is CASSLGGGGGGYTF.

This clone turned up a few times. This rearrangement joins TRBV11-1 to TRBJ2-7; D gene uncertain. Deletions cut 5 bases from V and 2 bases from J, with 13 bases between. Germline V gene sequence: CDR1 SGHAT, CDR2 FQDESV (reference sequence). The CDR3 loop spans 14 amino acids. CDR3 sequence: CASSTRSDAYEQYF. In DNA, the CDR3 is TGTGCCAGCAGCACCCGGTCGGACGCCTACGAGCAGTACTTC.

The V gene is TRBV7-2, the J gene TRBJ2-5; D remains unclear. The CDR3 is made up of 13 amino acids. Trimming removed 1 base from V and 1 base from J, with 4 bases in between. CDR1 and CDR2 (germline): SGHTA, FQGNSA. CDR3 sequence reads: CASSLDSQETQYF. DNA of the CDR3: TGTGCCAGCAGCTTAGACAGCCAAGAGACCCAGTACTTC.

CDR3 amino acids: CASSLGWPREAFF. In DNA, the CDR3 is TGTGCCAGCAGCTTAGGATGGCCTAGGGAAGCTTTCTTT. The V gene is TRBV7-9, the J gene TRBJ1-1, with unresolved D. The CDR3 totals 13 residues. CDR1 and CDR2 from the germline V gene are SEHNR and FQNEAQ (reference sequence). The V and J ends lost 1 base and 8 bases respectively, with 11 bases between them.

J is TRBJ1-6 and V is TRBV27, with TRBD1 identical over 7 bases. After removal of 5 bases from V and 8 bases from J, the junction contained 3 bases not matched to a gene. Looked up from germline, CDR1 is MNHEY and CDR2 is SMNVEV (reference sequence). The CDR3 totals 13 residues. The chain's CDR3 is CASSADRDSPLHF. As DNA, the CDR3 is TGTGCCAGCAGTGCCGACAGGGATTCACCCCTCCACTTT.

This clone was detected only once. The chain uses TRBV7-2 and TRBJ2-2; D is ambiguous. Trimming left V 2 bases short and J 4 bases short, with 11 bases between. Per germline, CDR1 SGHTA and CDR2 FQGNSA. The CDR3 length is 15 residues. As DNA, the CDR3 is TGTGCCAGCAGCTTAACGGTCAGTGGCACCGGGGAGCTGTTTTTT. Amino acid sequence: CASSLTVSGTGELFF.

The CDR3: CASSSGTGGPGANVLTF. The CDR3 nucleotides read TGTGCCAGTAGCTCCGGGACAGGGGGCCCTGGGGCCAACGTCCTGACTTTC. The rearrangement links TRBV19 to TRBJ2-6; 12 positions agree with TRBD1. The J segment lost 2 bases and the V segment lost 6 bases, leaving 5 bases of the junction unmatched. CDR3 length equals 17 residues. Germline CDR1 is LNHDA and CDR2 is SQIVND (reference sequence).

The gene calls are TRBV2 and TRBJ1-2, with 7 bases fitting TRBD1. The CDR3 totals 13 residues. Trimming removed 3 bases from V and 5 bases from J; junction bases left unmatched: 3. The V gene's germline CDR1 is SNHLY and CDR2 FYNNEI. The CDR3 nucleotides are TGTGCCAGCAGTGAGGACAGGATGTATGGCTACACCTTC. Its protein product is CASSEDRMYGYTF.

Concerning this clone itself: Within the sample, other DNA sequences also encode this same CDR3. The chain employs TRBV5-1 and TRBJ1-4; possibly TRBD1 for D (5 bases). The length of the CDR3 is 14 residues. V lost 5 bases and J 7 bases, leaving 15 bases between the germline ends. Germline lookup yields CDR1 SGHRS and CDR2 YFSETQ. The CDR3 DNA follows: TGCGCCAGCAGTCCGGGGCAGGGAAGTGAAAAACTGTTTTTT. Translating gives CASSPGQGSEKLFF.

The V call is TRBV7-9, the J call TRBJ1-1; 11 bases fit TRBD1. Germline assignment: CDR1 SEHNR and CDR2 FQNEAQ (reference sequence). Trimming cost V 3 bases and J 6 bases; bases outside gene matches: 6. The CDR3 extends over 15 amino acids. CDR3 in DNA: TGTGCCAGCAGCTTGCGGACAGGGGGCAACCCTGAAGCTTTCTTT. It yields the protein CASSLRTGGNPEAFF.

In this sample, this clone turned up a few times. The DNA for the CDR3 is TGTGCCTGGAGTGTAAACCCGGGGAGTACTGAAGCTTTCTTT. This sequence encodes CAWSVNPGSTEAFF. This chain connects TRBV30 to TRBJ1-1; D is ambiguous. V gave up 0 bases and J gave up 5 bases, with 13 bases separating them. The CDR3 runs to 14 residues. CDR1 is GTSNPN and CDR2 is SVGIG in the germline V gene (reference sequence).

The gene calls are TRBV7-2 and TRBJ1-3; D is ambiguous. Looked up from germline, CDR1 is SGHTA and CDR2 is FQGNSA. Trimming pared 2 bases from V and 0 bases from J, leaving 8 bases between. CDR3 length equals 15 residues. The CDR3 nucleotides read TGTGCCAGCAGCTTAAACACGATCTCTGGAAACACCATATATTTT. Its protein product is CASSLNTISGNTIYF. The entire variable domain, with the rest obtained from reference TRBV7-2 and TRBJ1-3, is as follows: GAGVSQSPSNKVTEKGKDVELRCDPISGHTALYWYRQSLGQGLEFLIYFQGNSAPDKSGLPSDRFSAERTGGSVSTLTIQRTQQEDSAVYLCASSLNTISGNTIYFGEGSWLTVV.

V is TRBV6-6 and J is TRBJ2-3, with D possibly matching TRBD2 (6 bases). Trimming shortened V by 7 bases and J by 1 base, and 15 bases separated the two germline ends. Per germline, CDR1 MNHNY and CDR2 SVGAGI (reference sequence). The CDR3 has 15 amino acids. DNA of the CDR3: TGTGCCAGCACCAAGGGGACTCGAGGCACAGATACGCAGTATTTT. Its translation is CASTKGTRGTDTQYF.

This chain joins TRBV7-2 and TRBJ2-7; 8 bases are shared with TRBD1. Trimming cost V 5 bases and J 6 bases; bases outside gene matches: 9. Germline V gene lookup returns CDR1 SGHTA and CDR2 FQGNSA. The CDR3 runs to 14 residues. The CDR3 coding sequence is TGTGCCAGCAGCATCCCGGAGACAGGGGTCGAGCAGTACTTC. Translation: CASSIPETGVEQYF.

V gene TRBV7-2 combines with J gene TRBJ2-7; 9 nucleotides agree with TRBD1. CDR1 is SGHTA and CDR2 is FQGNSA in the germline V gene. V was pared by 3 bases and J by 6 bases, with 3 bases of the junction left unmatched. The CDR3 extends over 13 amino acids. CDR3 sequence reads: CASSFHRGLEQYF. The CDR3 nucleotides are TGTGCCAGCAGCTTCCACAGGGGGCTCGAGCAGTACTTC.

This clone was detected once. The chain recombines TRBV7-2 with TRBJ1-5, with no clear D. The CDR3 runs to 15 residues. Trimming shortened V by 3 bases and J by 4 bases, and 13 bases separated the two germline ends. Germline V gene data show CDR1 as SGHTA and CDR2 as FQGNSA. CDR3 sequence reads: CASSFTEGLNQPQHF. The CDR3 region has the DNA TGTGCCAGCAGCTTTACAGAAGGCCTGAATCAGCCCCAGCATTTT.

The gene calls are TRBV14 and TRBJ1-1; D possibly corresponds to TRBD1 (6 bases). In germline, CDR1 is SGHDN, CDR2 FVKESK. V dropped 3 bases and J dropped 1 base, with 9 bases sitting between them. The length of the CDR3 is 14 residues. CDR3 DNA: TGTGCCAGCAGCCACCGGGGACAGAACACTGAAGCTTTCTTT. Its translation is CASSHRGQNTEAFF.

The chain carries TRBV7-9 and TRBJ1-6; D is possibly TRBD1 (5 bases). Germline V gene data show CDR1 as SEHNR and CDR2 as FQNEAQ (reference sequence). The CDR3 length is 16 residues. The V end lost 0 bases, the J end lost 6 bases, and 12 bases lay between the germline ends. The CDR3 sequence: CASSLAVRGSNSPLHF. As DNA, the CDR3 is TGTGCCAGCAGCTTAGCGGTAAGGGGTTCTAATTCACCCCTCCACTTT.

This chain links TRBV29-1 with TRBJ2-6; D may correspond to TRBD1 or TRBD2 (5 bases each). V shed 5 bases and J shed 2 bases, with 13 bases lying between them. This CDR3 contains 15 residues. Germline loops: CDR1 SQVTM, CDR2 ANQGSEA. DNA of the CDR3: TGCAGCGTTCGCCCCCAGGGAGCTGGGGCCAACGTCCTGACTTTC. Amino acid sequence: CSVRPQGAGANVLTF.

Relative to its sample, this clone is medium-sized. The chain uses TRBV7-8 and TRBJ1-6; TRBD1 matches at 8 bases. The CDR3 contains 14 residues. Germline V CDR1 and CDR2: SGHVS, FQNEAQ. With V trimmed by 5 bases and J by 10 bases, 7 bases remained unmatched. CDR3 region: CASSTDRAGSPLHF. In nucleotides, the CDR3 is TGTGCCAGCAGCACGGACAGGGCGGGATCACCCCTCCACTTT.

The rearrangement joins TRBV5-1 to TRBJ2-4; D remains ambiguous. V lost 4 bases and J 5 bases, leaving 10 bases between the germline ends. Germline CDR1 is SGHRS and CDR2 is YFSETQ. This CDR3 has 13 amino acids. CDR3 in amino acids: CASSVPAQNIQYF. CDR3 sequence (DNA): TGCGCCAGCAGCGTCCCGGCCCAAAACATTCAGTACTTC.

The table lists this clone with a count of one. V and J are TRBV19 and TRBJ2-3, with a tentative D call TRBD2 (7 bases). V shed 8 bases and J shed 7 bases, with 16 bases lying between them. The CDR3 contains 13 residues. CDR1 is LNHDA, CDR2 SQIVND, per germline (reference sequence). CDR3 in DNA: TGTGCCAGTCGGGGGGCCCCCACGAATACGCAGTATTTT. Protein sequence: CASRGAPTNTQYF.

This chain links TRBV6-5 with TRBJ2-4; D not resolved. The V gene lost 1 base and the J gene lost 0 bases, with 7 bases spanning the gap. CDR3 length: 15 amino acids. CDR1 is MNHEY and CDR2 is SVGAGI in the germline V gene. The chain's CDR3 is CASSYWHGAKNIQYF. The CDR3 coding sequence is TGTGCCAGCAGTTACTGGCACGGAGCCAAAAACATTCAGTACTTC.

The genes are TRBV2 and TRBJ1-6; 11 bases map to TRBD1. CDR1 is SNHLY and CDR2 is FYNNEI in the germline V gene. With 7 bases clipped from V and 9 bases from J, the junction kept 5 bases outside the gene matches. This CDR3 comprises 14 residues. As DNA, the CDR3 is TGTGCCAGCACCCCGGACAGGGGGCGTTCACCCCTCCACTTT. Amino acid sequence: CASTPDRGRSPLHF.

The CDR3 DNA follows: TGTGCCAGTAGTGAGACCCTCAATCCGGCATATGGCTACACCTTC. As protein: CASSETLNPAYGYTF. The chain employs TRBV19 and TRBJ1-2; D not resolved. This CDR3 spans 15 amino acids. The germline V gene encodes CDR1 LNHDA and CDR2 SQIVND (reference sequence). Trimming pared 5 bases from V and 5 bases from J, leaving 18 bases between.

In its sample, this clone was seen once. The J gene is TRBJ1-2, the V gene TRBV11-1; 7 bases are a match to TRBD1. The CDR3 contains 13 residues. V lost 5 bases, J lost 10 bases, and 10 bases stayed unmatched. Germline V CDR1 and CDR2: SGHAT, FQDESV (reference sequence). In DNA form, the CDR3 reads TGTGCCAGCAGCGGAGGGGACAGATCTATCTACACCTTC. Translation gives CASSGGDRSIYTF. Full variable domain (missing parts from reference TRBV11-1 and TRBJ1-2): EAEVAQSPRYKITEKSQAVAFWCDPISGHATLYWYRQILGQGPELLVQFQDESVVDDSQLPKDRFSAERLKGVDSTLKIQPAELGDSAMYLCASSGGDRSIYTFGSGTRLTVV.